Following are 25 T cell receptor beta chains from one sample sequenced in a study of cytomegalovirus exposure and HLA in healthy donors. This table comes from immunoSEQ multiplex PCR, and its TCRdb copy is limited to in-frame clones, with some not included. This sample carries about 110,000 clones, 86% of them seen once, and the ten largest clones take roughly 4.2%. The sequencing sample was made of PBMCs. The receptors here all came from a woman between 18 and 30 years old in good health and CMV-seropositive.

The chain combines TRBV9 with TRBJ2-1, with D perhaps TRBD2 (6 bases). This CDR3 region has 13 residues. Germline loops: CDR1 SGDLS, CDR2 YYNGEE. Trimming stripped 4 bases from V and 7 bases from J, with 12 bases between. CDR3: CASSPRELNEQFF. The DNA for the CDR3 is TGTGCCAGCAGCCCTCGGGAGTTGAATGAGCAGTTCTTC.

The J gene is TRBJ2-5, the V gene TRBV10-2; 10 nucleotides agree with TRBD1. Germline V CDR1 and CDR2: WSHSY, SAAADI. Trimming removed 2 bases from V and 6 bases from J; junction bases left unmatched: 6. The CDR3 is made up of 15 amino acids. Written as DNA, the CDR3 is TGCGCCAGCAGTGAGGGGACAGGGGCCGTACAGACCCAGTACTTC. Protein: CASSEGTGAVQTQYF.

The chain carries TRBV5-1 and TRBJ2-1; the match to TRBD2 covers 14 bases. The germline gives CDR1 SGHRS, CDR2 YFSETQ. The CDR3 consists of 14 residues. The V segment lost 4 bases and the J segment 9 bases; nucleotides outside the gene matches: 3. CDR3 loop: CASSTGTSGSEQFF. The DNA for the CDR3 is TGCGCCAGCAGCACGGGGACTAGCGGGAGTGAGCAGTTCTTC.

The chain couples TRBV10-3 to TRBJ2-7; 9 bases match TRBD1. CDR1 is ENHRY and CDR2 is SYGVKD in the germline V gene. Unmatched junction bases numbered 2, after V lost 7 bases and J lost 4 bases. The CDR3 is 12 residues long. The CDR3 coding sequence is TGTGCCATCACCGGGACAGGGTACGAGCAGTACTTC. It codes for CAITGTGYEQYF.

J is TRBJ2-2 and V is TRBV9; maybe TRBD1 (6 bases). The germline V and J ends were trimmed by 0 bases and 4 bases, with 10 bases remaining between them. CDR1 SGDLS and CDR2 YYNGEE come from the germline V gene. There are 15 residues in the CDR3. The CDR3 loop is CASSVARGSTGELFF. For the CDR3, the DNA is TGTGCCAGCAGCGTAGCTAGGGGGAGCACCGGGGAGCTGTTTTTT.

V usage is TRBV12-5 and J usage is TRBJ1-2, with TRBD1 matching over 9 bases. The J segment lost 4 bases and the V segment lost 5 bases, leaving 14 bases of the junction unmatched. This CDR3 has 17 residues. Germline lookup yields CDR1 LGHNT and CDR2 FRNRAP. CDR3 amino acids: CASGHPLGQGKSYGYTF. The CDR3 DNA is TGTGCTAGTGGTCACCCGTTAGGACAGGGGAAAAGCTATGGCTACACCTTC. Supplemented by reference TRBV12-5 and TRBJ1-2, the full variable domain reads DARVTQTPRHKVTEMGQEVTMRCQPILGHNTVFWYRQTMMQGLELLAYFRNRAPLDDSGMPKDRFSAEMPDATLATLKIQPSEPRDSAVYFCASGHPLGQGKSYGYTFGSGTRLTVV.

V gene TRBV6-4 combines with J gene TRBJ2-1; TRBD2 matches 9 bases. Per germline, CDR1 MRHNA and CDR2 SNTAGT. This CDR3 is 15 amino acids long. The J segment lost 7 bases and the V segment lost 3 bases, leaving 7 bases of the junction unmatched. CDR3 nucleotide sequence: TGTGCCAGCAGTGATAGCGGGAGTTGGAAGAATGAGCAGTTCTTC. This gives the protein CASSDSGSWKNEQFF.

V is TRBV27 and J is TRBJ2-1; no clear D. Germline V gene lookup returns CDR1 MNHEY and CDR2 SMNVEV (reference sequence). The CDR3 has 14 amino acids. Trimming removed 1 base from V and 7 bases from J, with 11 bases in between. The CDR3 nucleotides are TGTGCCAGCAGTTTATATAGCCAGCTAAATGAGCAGTTCTTC. This gives the protein CASSLYSQLNEQFF.

The V gene is TRBV4-1, the J gene TRBJ2-1, with 8 bases matching TRBD1. Germline V gives CDR1 MGHRA, CDR2 YSYEKL. The CDR3 runs to 18 residues. Unmatched junction bases numbered 18, after V lost 4 bases and J lost 7 bases. CDR3 sequence: CASSPILSRQGAPNEQFF. The CDR3 nucleotides read TGCGCCAGCAGCCCGATTTTGAGTCGGCAGGGGGCCCCTAATGAGCAGTTCTTC.

This chain connects TRBV28 to TRBJ2-7, with TRBD2 matching over 8 bases. Germline V CDR1 and CDR2: MDHEN, SYDVKM. The CDR3 is made up of 15 amino acids. V gave up 6 bases and J gave up 0 bases; unmatched junction bases: 7. The CDR3 reads CASRTSGPASYEQYF. The CDR3 DNA reads TGTGCCAGCAGAACTAGCGGCCCAGCCTCCTACGAGCAGTACTTC.

J is TRBJ1-1 and V is TRBV2; 7 positions match TRBD1. There are 15 residues in the CDR3. V lost 9 bases, J lost 0 bases, and 10 bases stayed unmatched. Germline CDR1 and CDR2: SNHLY and FYNNEI. Here the CDR3 DNA reads TGTGCCAGTACCTCTGGACAGGTTGTGAACACTGAAGCTTTCTTT. Translation gives CASTSGQVVNTEAFF.

DNA for the CDR3: TGCGCCAGCAGGAGTAGCGGGAGGGGGCTAGATACGCAGTATTTT. Residues: CASRSSGRGLDTQYF. The rearrangement joins TRBV5-1 to TRBJ2-3, with 11 bases aligning to TRBD2. Germline V gene data show CDR1 as SGHRS and CDR2 as YFSETQ. The CDR3 has 15 residues. Unmatched junction bases numbered 7, after V lost 5 bases and J lost 5 bases. The entire variable domain, with the rest obtained from reference TRBV5-1 and TRBJ2-3, is as follows: KAGVTQTPRYLIKTRGQQVTLSCSPISGHRSVSWYQQTPGQGLQFLFEYFSETQRNKGNFPGRFSGRQFSNSRSEMNVSTLELGDSALYLCASRSSGRGLDTQYFGPGTRLTVL.

The chain is built from TRBV7-9 and TRBJ2-1, with 8 bases aligning to TRBD1. This CDR3 has 15 amino acids. Germline V gene sequence: CDR1 SEHNR, CDR2 FQNEAQ (reference sequence). With 5 bases clipped from V and 4 bases from J, the junction kept 7 bases outside the gene matches. DNA for the CDR3: TGTGCCAGCAGCCCCAAGACAGGGGCATACAATGAGCAGTTCTTC. This codes for CASSPKTGAYNEQFF.

Here the CDR3 reads CASSLQGSGPLSYEQYF. The CDR3 DNA is TGTGCCAGCAGCTTACAGGGATCGGGTCCTCTCTCCTACGAGCAGTACTTC. The chain couples TRBV7-3 to TRBJ2-7, with a possible D match to TRBD1 (5 bases). Germline V gives CDR1 SGHTA, CDR2 FQGTGA. V was pared by 2 bases and J by 0 bases, with 17 bases between. This CDR3 is built from 17 residues.

This clone was picked up one time. V is TRBV5-4 and J is TRBJ2-3, with TRBD2 matching 9 bases. The length of the CDR3 is 16 residues. Germline V gene sequence: CDR1 SGHNT, CDR2 YYREEE (reference sequence). V was clipped by 0 bases and J by 1 base; unmatched bases: 3. The CDR3 here is CASSLDQRGGTDTQYF. CDR3 DNA: TGTGCCAGCAGCTTGGATCAGCGGGGGGGCACAGATACGCAGTATTTT.

CDR3 coding DNA: TGCGCCAGCCGGACAGGTATTACCCGCACAGATACGCAGTATTTT. This sequence encodes CASRTGITRTDTQYF. The chain recombines TRBV5-1 with TRBJ2-3, with 7 nucleotides matching TRBD1. This CDR3 comprises 15 residues. Unmatched junction bases numbered 9, after V lost 7 bases and J lost 1 base. From germline, CDR1 is SGHRS and CDR2 YFSETQ.

This chain uses TRBV7-3 with TRBJ2-7, with 8 bases lining up with TRBD2. The V gene end was trimmed by 3 bases and the J gene end by 1 base; junction bases not matched to a gene: 5. CDR3 length: 15 residues. From germline, CDR1 is SGHTA and CDR2 FQGTGA. In nucleotides, the CDR3 is TGTGCCAGCAGCTTTTCCGGGAGGGGGTCCTACGAGCAGTACTTC. Protein: CASSFSGRGSYEQYF. Looking up the rest from reference TRBV7-3 and TRBJ2-7 gives the full variable domain: GAGVSQTPSNKVTEKGKYVELRCDPISGHTALYWYRQSLGQGPEFLIYFQGTGAADDSGLPNDRFFAVRPEGSVSTLKIQRTERGDSAVYLCASSFSGRGSYEQYFGPGTRLTVT.

The V gene is TRBV6-1, the J gene TRBJ2-7, with 7 bases aligning to TRBD1. The germline CDR1 and CDR2 sequences are MNHNS and SASEGT. Trimming at V came to 2 bases and at J to 7 bases, leaving 8 bases not matched to a gene. The CDR3 is 14 amino acids. The CDR3 DNA reads as TGTGCCAGCAGTGAATCCGACAGGGTGGGGGAGCAGTACTTC. Protein product: CASSESDRVGEQYF.

V usage is TRBV4-1 and J usage is TRBJ1-5; D uncertain. CDR3 length equals 14 residues. Trimming took off 4 bases at V and 2 bases at J, with 9 bases between the two ends. Germline values: CDR1 MGHRA, CDR2 YSYEKL. The CDR3 here is CASSPSQGNQPQHF. CDR3 DNA sequence: TGCGCCAGCAGCCCCTCGCAGGGCAATCAGCCCCAGCATTTT.

The chain combines TRBV11-2 with TRBJ2-7, with D tentatively TRBD1 (5 bases). The V and J ends lost 2 bases and 0 bases respectively, with 11 bases between them. Germline V lookup: CDR1 SGHAT, CDR2 FQNNGV. The CDR3 length is 15 residues. CDR3 region: CASSLPATVSYEQYF. CDR3 DNA sequence: TGTGCCAGCAGCTTACCGGCGACAGTCTCCTACGAGCAGTACTTC.

This clone showed up just once. The chain carries TRBV9 and TRBJ1-2; D is unclear. V lost 0 bases, J lost 6 bases, and 9 bases lay in between. This CDR3 has 13 amino acids. Germline V gene sequence: CDR1 SGDLS, CDR2 YYNGEE. In DNA form, the CDR3 reads TGTGCCAGCAGCGTAGTCGGTGGGCATGGCTACACCTTC. Translated, it gives CASSVVGGHGYTF.

This rearrangement joins TRBV28 to TRBJ2-1; possibly TRBD2 for D (5 bases). From germline, CDR1 is MDHEN and CDR2 SYDVKM. V gave up 4 bases and J gave up 10 bases, with 8 bases separating them. The CDR3 runs 11 residues. In DNA form, the CDR3 reads TGTGCCAGCAGTTACCGCGGGGAGCAGTTCTTC. Translated, it gives CASSYRGEQFF.

The V call is TRBV19, the J call TRBJ1-3, with unresolved D. V shed 7 bases and J shed 0 bases, with 16 bases lying between them. CDR3 length equals 16 residues. Germline-derived CDR1 and CDR2 are LNHDA and SQIVND (reference sequence). CDR3 sequence: CASTLTPGGSGNTIYF. The CDR3, as DNA: TGTGCCAGTACCCTGACGCCCGGCGGCTCTGGAAACACCATATATTTT. The full variable domain, rest sourced from reference TRBV19 and TRBJ1-3, is DGGITQSPKYLFRKEGQNVTLSCEQNLNHDAMYWYRQDPGQGLRLIYYSQIVNDFQKGDIAEGYSVSREKKESFPLTVTSAQKNPTAFYLCASTLTPGGSGNTIYFGEGSWLTVV.

The V call is TRBV2, the J call TRBJ2-7, with TRBD2 identical over 10 bases. The germline V gene has CDR1 SNHLY and CDR2 FYNNEI. Unmatched junction bases numbered 6, after V lost 6 bases and J lost 7 bases. This CDR3 is 13 amino acids long. The CDR3 bases are TGTGCCAGCAGATCGCTTAGCGGGAGGGAGCAGTACTTC. Its translation is CASRSLSGREQYF.

This rearrangement joins TRBV5-4 to TRBJ1-2; a possible D gene is TRBD1 (5 bases). Germline V gene data show CDR1 as SGHNT and CDR2 as YYREEE (reference sequence). The CDR3 has 14 residues. The germline V and J ends were trimmed by 0 bases and 5 bases, with 11 bases remaining between them. In nucleotides, the CDR3 is TGTGCCAGCAGCTTGGAGGGGATTAGTTATGGCTACACCTTC. Translation gives CASSLEGISYGYTF.